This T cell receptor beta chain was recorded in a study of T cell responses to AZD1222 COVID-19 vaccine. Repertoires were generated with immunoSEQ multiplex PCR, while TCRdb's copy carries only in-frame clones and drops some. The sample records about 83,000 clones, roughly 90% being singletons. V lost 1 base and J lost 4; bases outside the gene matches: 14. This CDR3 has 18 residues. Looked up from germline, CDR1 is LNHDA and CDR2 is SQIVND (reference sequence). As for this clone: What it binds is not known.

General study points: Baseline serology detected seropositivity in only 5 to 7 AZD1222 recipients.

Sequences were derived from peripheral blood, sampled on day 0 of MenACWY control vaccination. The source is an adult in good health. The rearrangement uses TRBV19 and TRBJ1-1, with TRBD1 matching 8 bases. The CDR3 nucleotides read TGTGCCAGTAGTATAGCGATTGGGACAGGCGGGGAGGTCACTGAAGCTTTCTTT. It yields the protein CASSIAIGTGGEVTEAFF.